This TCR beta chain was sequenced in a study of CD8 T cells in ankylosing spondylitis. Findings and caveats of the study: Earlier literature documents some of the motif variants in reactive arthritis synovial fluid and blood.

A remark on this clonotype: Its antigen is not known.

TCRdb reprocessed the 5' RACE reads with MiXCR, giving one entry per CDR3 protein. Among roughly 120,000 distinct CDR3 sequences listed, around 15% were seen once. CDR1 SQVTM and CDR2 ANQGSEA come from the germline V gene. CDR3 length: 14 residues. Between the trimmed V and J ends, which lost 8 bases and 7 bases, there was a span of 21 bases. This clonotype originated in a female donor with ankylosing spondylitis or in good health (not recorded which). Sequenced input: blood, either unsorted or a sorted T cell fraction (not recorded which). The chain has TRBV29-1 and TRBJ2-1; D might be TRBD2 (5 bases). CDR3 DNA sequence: TGCAGCTACCGAGGGAGCCCCTATGATAATGAGCAGTTCTTC. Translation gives CSYRGSPYDNEQFF.